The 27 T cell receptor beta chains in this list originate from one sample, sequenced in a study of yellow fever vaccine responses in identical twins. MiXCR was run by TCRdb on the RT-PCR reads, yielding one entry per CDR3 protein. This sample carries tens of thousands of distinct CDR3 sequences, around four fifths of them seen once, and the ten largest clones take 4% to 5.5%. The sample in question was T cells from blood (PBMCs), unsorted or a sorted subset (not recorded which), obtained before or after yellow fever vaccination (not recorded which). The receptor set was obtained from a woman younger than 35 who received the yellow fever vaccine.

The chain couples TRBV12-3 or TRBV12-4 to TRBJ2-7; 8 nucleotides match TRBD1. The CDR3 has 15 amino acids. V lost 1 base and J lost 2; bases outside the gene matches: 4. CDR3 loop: CASSLGQGAPYEQYF. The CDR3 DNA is TGTGCCAGCAGTTTAGGGCAGGGGGCCCCCTACGAGCAGTACTTC.

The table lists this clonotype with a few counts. The CDR3 here is CASSYNPLSSSNTEAFF. CDR3 in DNA: TGTGCCAGCAGCTACAACCCGCTGTCTTCTTCGAACACTGAAGCTTTCTTT. This chain uses TRBV11-1 with TRBJ1-1, with D unclear. Per the germline V gene, CDR1 is SGHAT and CDR2 is FQDESV (reference sequence). The CDR3 has 17 residues. V was cut by 4 bases and J by 1 base, with 19 bases left in between.

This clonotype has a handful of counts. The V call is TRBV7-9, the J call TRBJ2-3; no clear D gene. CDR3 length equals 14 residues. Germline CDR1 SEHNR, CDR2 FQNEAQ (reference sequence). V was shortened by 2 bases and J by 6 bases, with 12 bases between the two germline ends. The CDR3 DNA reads TGTGCCAGCAGCTTAAGATCCATTGGGGATACGCAGTATTTT. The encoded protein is CASSLRSIGDTQYF.

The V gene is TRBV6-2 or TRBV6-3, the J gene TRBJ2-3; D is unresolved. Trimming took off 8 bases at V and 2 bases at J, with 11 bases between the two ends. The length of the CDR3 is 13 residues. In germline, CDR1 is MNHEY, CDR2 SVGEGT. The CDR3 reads CASRKMTTDTQYF. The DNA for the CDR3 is TGTGCCAGCCGAAAGATGACCACAGATACGCAGTATTTT.

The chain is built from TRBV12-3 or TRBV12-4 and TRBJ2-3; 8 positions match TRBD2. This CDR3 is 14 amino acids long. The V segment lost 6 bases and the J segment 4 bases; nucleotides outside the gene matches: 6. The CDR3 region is CASSPGGLADTQYF. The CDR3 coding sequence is TGTGCCAGCAGCCCGGGGGGGCTGGCAGATACGCAGTATTTT.

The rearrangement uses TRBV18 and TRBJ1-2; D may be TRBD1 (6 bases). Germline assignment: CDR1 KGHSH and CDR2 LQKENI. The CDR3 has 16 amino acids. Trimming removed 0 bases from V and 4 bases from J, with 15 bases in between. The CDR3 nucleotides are TGTGCCAGCTCACCACCGTACTTGACAGGCGCCTATGGCTACACCTTC. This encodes CASSPPYLTGAYGYTF. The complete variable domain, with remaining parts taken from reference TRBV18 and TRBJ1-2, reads NAGVMQNPRHLVRRRGQEARLRCSPMKGHSHVYWYRQLPEEGLKFMVYLQKENIIDESGMPKERFSAEFPKEGPSILRIQQVVRGDSAAYFCASSPPYLTGAYGYTFGSGTRLTVV.

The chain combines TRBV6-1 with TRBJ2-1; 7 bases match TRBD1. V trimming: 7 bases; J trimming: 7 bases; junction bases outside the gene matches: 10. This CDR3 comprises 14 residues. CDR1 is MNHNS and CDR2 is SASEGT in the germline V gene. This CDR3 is CASNPPTGTNEQFF. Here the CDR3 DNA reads TGTGCCAGCAACCCACCGACAGGGACGAATGAGCAGTTCTTC.

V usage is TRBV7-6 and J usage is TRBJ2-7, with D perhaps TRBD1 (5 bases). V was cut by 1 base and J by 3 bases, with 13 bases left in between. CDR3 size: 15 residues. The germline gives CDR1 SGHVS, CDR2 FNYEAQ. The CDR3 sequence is CASSLEPGPNYEQYV. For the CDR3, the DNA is TGTGCCAGCAGCTTAGAGCCAGGGCCAAACTACGAGCAGTACGTC.

The CDR3 spells CASSQVAGGGTDTQYF. The DNA of the CDR3 is TGTGCCAGCAGCCAGGTGGCGGGAGGAGGCACAGATACGCAGTATTTT. This rearrangement joins TRBV11-3 to TRBJ2-3, with 8 bases lining up with TRBD2. The CDR3 length is 16 residues. Trimming cost V 5 bases and J 1 base; bases outside gene matches: 8. The V gene's germline CDR1 is SGHNT and CDR2 YENEEA.

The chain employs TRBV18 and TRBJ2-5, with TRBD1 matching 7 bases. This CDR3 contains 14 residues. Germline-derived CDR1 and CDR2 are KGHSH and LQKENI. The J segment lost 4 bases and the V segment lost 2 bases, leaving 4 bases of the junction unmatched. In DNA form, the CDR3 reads TGTGCCAGCTCACCATTAGGGGGCAGAGAGACCCAGTACTTC. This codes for CASSPLGGRETQYF.

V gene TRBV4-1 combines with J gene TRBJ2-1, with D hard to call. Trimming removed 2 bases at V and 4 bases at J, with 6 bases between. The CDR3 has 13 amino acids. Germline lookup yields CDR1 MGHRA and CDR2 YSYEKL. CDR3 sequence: CASSQLVYNEQFF. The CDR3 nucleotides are TGCGCCAGCAGCCAACTAGTATACAATGAGCAGTTCTTC.

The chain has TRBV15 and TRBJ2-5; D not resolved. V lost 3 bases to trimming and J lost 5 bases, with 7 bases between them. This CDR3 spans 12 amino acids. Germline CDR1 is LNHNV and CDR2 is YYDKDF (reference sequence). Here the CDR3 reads CATSREFETQYF. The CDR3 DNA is TGTGCCACCAGCAGGGAGTTTGAGACCCAGTACTTC.

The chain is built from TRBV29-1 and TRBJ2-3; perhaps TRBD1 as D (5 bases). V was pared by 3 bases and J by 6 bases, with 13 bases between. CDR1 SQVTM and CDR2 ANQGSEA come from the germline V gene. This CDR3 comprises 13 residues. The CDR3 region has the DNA TGCAGCGTTGACCGTGGGGCTGGGGATACGCAGTATTTT. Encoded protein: CSVDRGAGDTQYF.

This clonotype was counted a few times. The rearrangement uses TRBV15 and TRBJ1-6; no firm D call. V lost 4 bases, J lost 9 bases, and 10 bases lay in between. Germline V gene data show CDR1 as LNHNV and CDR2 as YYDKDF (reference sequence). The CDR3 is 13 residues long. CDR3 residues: CATSTGKGSPLHF. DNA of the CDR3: TGTGCCACCAGCACGGGGAAAGGTTCACCCCTCCACTTT. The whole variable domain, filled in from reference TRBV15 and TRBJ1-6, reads DAMVIQNPRYQVTQFGKPVTLSCSQTLNHNVMYWYQQKSSQAPKLLFHYYDKDFNNEADTPDNFQSRRPNTSFCFLDIRSPGLGDTAMYLCATSTGKGSPLHFGNGTRLTVT.

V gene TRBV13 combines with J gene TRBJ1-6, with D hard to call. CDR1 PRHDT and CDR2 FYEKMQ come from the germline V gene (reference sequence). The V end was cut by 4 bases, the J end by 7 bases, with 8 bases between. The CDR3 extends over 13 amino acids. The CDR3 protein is CASSSGRNSPLHF. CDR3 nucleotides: TGTGCCAGCAGCTCCGGCCGAAATTCACCCCTCCACTTT.

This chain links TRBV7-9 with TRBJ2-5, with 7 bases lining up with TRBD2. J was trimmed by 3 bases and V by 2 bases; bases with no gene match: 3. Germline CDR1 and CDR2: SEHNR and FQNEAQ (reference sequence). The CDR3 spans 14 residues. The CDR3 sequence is CASSLSGNKETQYF. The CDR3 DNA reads TGTGCCAGCAGCTTAAGCGGGAATAAAGAGACCCAGTACTTC.

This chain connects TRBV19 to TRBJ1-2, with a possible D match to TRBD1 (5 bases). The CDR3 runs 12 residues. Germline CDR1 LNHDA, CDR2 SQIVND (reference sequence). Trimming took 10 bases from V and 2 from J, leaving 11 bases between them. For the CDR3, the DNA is TGTGCCACCGCGACAGTAAACTATGGCTACACCTTC. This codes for CATATVNYGYTF. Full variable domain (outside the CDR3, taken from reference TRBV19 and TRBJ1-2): DGGITQSPKYLFRKEGQNVTLSCEQNLNHDAMYWYRQDPGQGLRLIYYSQIVNDFQKGDIAEGYSVSREKKESFPLTVTSAQKNPTAFYLCATATVNYGYTFGSGTRLTVV.

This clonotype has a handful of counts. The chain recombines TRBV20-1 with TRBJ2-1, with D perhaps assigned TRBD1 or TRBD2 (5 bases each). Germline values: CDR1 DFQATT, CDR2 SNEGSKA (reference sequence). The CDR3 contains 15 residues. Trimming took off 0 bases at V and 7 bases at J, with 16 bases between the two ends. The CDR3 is CSARDRDPRGNEQFF. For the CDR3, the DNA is TGCAGTGCTAGAGATCGGGACCCAAGAGGAAATGAGCAGTTCTTC.

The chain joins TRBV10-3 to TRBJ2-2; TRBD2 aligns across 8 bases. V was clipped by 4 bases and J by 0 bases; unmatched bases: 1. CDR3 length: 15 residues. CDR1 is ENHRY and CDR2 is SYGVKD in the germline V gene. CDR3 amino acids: CAISGTSTNTGELFF. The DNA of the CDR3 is TGTGCCATCAGTGGGACTAGCACGAACACCGGGGAGCTGTTTTTT.

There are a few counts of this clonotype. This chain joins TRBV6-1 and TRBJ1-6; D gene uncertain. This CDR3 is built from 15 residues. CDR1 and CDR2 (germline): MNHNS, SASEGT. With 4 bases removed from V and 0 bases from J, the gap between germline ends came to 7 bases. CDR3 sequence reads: CASSVGNSYNSPLHF. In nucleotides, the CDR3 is TGTGCCAGCAGTGTTGGGAACTCCTATAATTCACCCCTCCACTTT.

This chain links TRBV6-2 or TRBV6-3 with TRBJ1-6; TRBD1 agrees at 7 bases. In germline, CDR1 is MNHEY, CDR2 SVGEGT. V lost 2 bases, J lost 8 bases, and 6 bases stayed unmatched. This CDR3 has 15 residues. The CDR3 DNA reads TGTGCCAGCAGTTACACAGGGGAGATTGATTCACCCCTCCACTTT. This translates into CASSYTGEIDSPLHF.

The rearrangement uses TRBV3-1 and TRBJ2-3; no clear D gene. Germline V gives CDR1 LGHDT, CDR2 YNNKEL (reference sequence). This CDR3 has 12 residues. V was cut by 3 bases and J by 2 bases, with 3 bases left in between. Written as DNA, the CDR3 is TGTGCCAGCAGCCAGTTCACAGATACGCAGTATTTT. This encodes CASSQFTDTQYF.

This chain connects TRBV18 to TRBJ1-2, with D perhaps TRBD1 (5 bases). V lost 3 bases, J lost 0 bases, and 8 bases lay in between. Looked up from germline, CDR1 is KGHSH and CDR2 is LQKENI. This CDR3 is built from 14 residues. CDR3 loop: CASSPGGPNYGYTF. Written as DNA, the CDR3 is TGTGCCAGCTCACCCGGGGGACCTAACTATGGCTACACCTTC.

Here the CDR3 reads CASSPDREDEQYV. As DNA, the CDR3 is TGTGCCAGCTCACCGGATAGGGAGGACGAGCAGTACGTC. The V call is TRBV18, the J call TRBJ2-7, with D possibly matching TRBD2 (6 bases). Germline V gene lookup returns CDR1 KGHSH and CDR2 LQKENI. Trimming cost V 3 bases and J 5 bases, with 11 bases left between them. The CDR3 totals 13 residues.

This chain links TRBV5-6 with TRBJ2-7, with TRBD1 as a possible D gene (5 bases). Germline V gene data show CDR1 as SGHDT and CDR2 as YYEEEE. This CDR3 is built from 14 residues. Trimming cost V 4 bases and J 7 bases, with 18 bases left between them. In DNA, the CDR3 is TGTGCCAGCAGCAAGAGCAGGGTGCGAGGAGAGCAGTACGTC. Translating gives CASSKSRVRGEQYV.

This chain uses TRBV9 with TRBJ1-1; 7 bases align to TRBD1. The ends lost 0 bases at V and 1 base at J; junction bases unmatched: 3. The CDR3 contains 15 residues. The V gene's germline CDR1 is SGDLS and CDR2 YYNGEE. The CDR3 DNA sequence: TGTGCCAGCAGCGTAGGGACAGGAAGGAACACTGAAGCTTTCTTT. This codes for CASSVGTGRNTEAFF.

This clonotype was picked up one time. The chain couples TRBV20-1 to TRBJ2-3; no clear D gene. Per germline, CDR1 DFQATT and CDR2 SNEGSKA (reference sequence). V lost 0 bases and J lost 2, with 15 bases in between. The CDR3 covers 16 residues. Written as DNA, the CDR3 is TGCAGTGCTAGAGATCAACGGACCAACCCCACAGATACGCAGTATTTT. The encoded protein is CSARDQRTNPTDTQYF.